Here is one TCR beta chain with its context. Its target is not known. This sample is drawn from a study of OX40 agonist ivuxolimab in advanced cancers. Regarding the study as a whole: On average, CD8+ T cells had more expanded clones than CD4+.

Assay used: immunoSEQ multiplex PCR; TCRdb lists only in-frame clones, some missing. The data hold roughly 46,000 clones, with approximately 90% observed a single time. Material: CD4+ or CD8+ T cells sorted from blood, obtained in a trial of the OX40 agonist ivuxolimab. The receptor comes from an adult with an advanced solid tumor such as melanoma, head and neck, liver or kidney cancer.

The CDR3 DNA follows: TGTGCCAGCAGCCCCCCGCAGGGGAGCTCCTACAATGAGCAGTTCTTC. Translation: CASSPPQGSSYNEQFF. V usage is TRBV7-9 and J usage is TRBJ2-1; D may be TRBD1 (6 bases). Trimming left V 5 bases short and J 0 bases short, with 14 bases between. Germline V gives CDR1 SEHNR, CDR2 FQNEAQ (reference sequence). The CDR3 loop spans 16 amino acids.